The 27 T cell receptor beta chains in this list originate from one sample, sequenced in a study of CD8 T cells in Susac syndrome. Reverse transcription of roughly 0.5 to 1 ug RNA was carried out with random hexamers. One entry per CDR3 protein results from TCRdb running MiXCR on the immunoSEQ multiplex PCR reads. The sample has 120,000 to 150,000 distinct CDR3 sequences; roughly 94% are singletons. The material sequenced was CD4+ T cells from PBMCs. These receptors were taken from a human donor in good health.

The chain combines TRBV7-9 with TRBJ2-3; D is unresolved. CDR1 is SEHNR and CDR2 is FQNEAQ in the germline V gene (reference sequence). Between the trimmed V and J ends, which lost 5 bases and 0 bases, there was a span of 9 bases. The CDR3 runs to 14 residues. CDR3 coding DNA: TGTGCCAGCAGCCCGCTGGCTAGCACAGATACGCAGTATTTT. Protein: CASSPLASTDTQYF.

The rearrangement joins TRBV6-5 to TRBJ2-7, with D unresolved. The CDR3 totals 12 residues. V was pared by 8 bases and J by 6 bases, with 14 bases between. Germline V gives CDR1 MNHEY, CDR2 SVGAGI. The CDR3 protein is CASSSGRVEQYF. The DNA of the CDR3 is TGTGCCAGCTCCTCCGGCCGCGTCGAGCAGTACTTC.

This clonotype was observed a single time. As DNA, the CDR3 is TGTGCCAGCAGCTCGGGGTACAGGGGACTACAAGAGACCCAGTACTTC. Its protein product is CASSSGYRGLQETQYF. The chain combines TRBV11-2 with TRBJ2-5, with D perhaps matching TRBD1 or TRBD2 (7 bases each). CDR1 is SGHAT, CDR2 FQNNGV, per germline. The CDR3 extends over 16 amino acids. Trimming pared 4 bases from V and 2 bases from J, leaving 17 bases between.

J is TRBJ2-5 and V is TRBV11-2, with D unresolved. CDR3 length: 14 amino acids. The V gene lost 2 bases and the J gene lost 4 bases, with 11 bases spanning the gap. Germline assignment: CDR1 SGHAT and CDR2 FQNNGV. CDR3 in DNA: TGTGCCAGCAGCTTACGTTTAGGGCCAGAGACCCAGTACTTC. Translated: CASSLRLGPETQYF.

J is TRBJ1-1 and V is TRBV30, with 7 bases lining up with TRBD1. V gave up 3 bases and J gave up 5 bases; unmatched junction bases: 6. The CDR3 is made up of 13 amino acids. CDR1 is GTSNPN, CDR2 SVGIG, per germline (reference sequence). DNA of the CDR3: TGTGCCTGGAGAAACAGGGGAAAAACTGAAGCTTTCTTT. Its translation is CAWRNRGKTEAFF.

The chain joins TRBV5-1 to TRBJ1-3, with D unclear. The CDR3 is 15 amino acids. Germline V gene sequence: CDR1 SGHRS, CDR2 YFSETQ. Trimming shortened V by 4 bases and J by 0 bases, and 11 bases separated the two germline ends. CDR3 sequence (DNA): TGCGCCAGCAGCACCGACGGTTACTCTGGAAACACCATATATTTT. Its protein is CASSTDGYSGNTIYF.

The chain has TRBV5-1 and TRBJ2-1; 10 nucleotides line up with TRBD2. The CDR3 runs to 14 residues. The J segment lost 6 bases and the V segment lost 3 bases, leaving 3 bases of the junction unmatched. Germline values: CDR1 SGHRS, CDR2 YFSETQ. CDR3 nucleotide sequence: TGCGCCAGCAGCTATGGACTAGCGGTCAATGAGCAGTTCTTC. Protein: CASSYGLAVNEQFF.

The V call is TRBV6-5, the J call TRBJ1-2; 10 bases are a match to TRBD1. The V segment lost 6 bases and the J segment 2 bases; nucleotides outside the gene matches: 6. Germline V CDR1 and CDR2: MNHEY, SVGAGI. This CDR3 is built from 15 residues. CDR3 coding DNA: TGTGCCAGCAGAATAGGACAGGGGGAAAACTATGGCTACACCTTC. Translating gives CASRIGQGENYGYTF.

V is TRBV2 and J is TRBJ2-2; no clear D. The germline V and J ends were trimmed by 4 bases and 0 bases, with 12 bases remaining between them. The germline CDR1 and CDR2 sequences are SNHLY and FYNNEI. This CDR3 comprises 16 residues. CDR3 bases: TGTGCCAGCAGTGCGGGTCGGGCCGCGAACACCGGGGAGCTGTTTTTT. Its translation is CASSAGRAANTGELFF. The whole variable domain, remainder taken from reference TRBV2 and TRBJ2-2, is EPEVTQTPSHQVTQMGQEVILRCVPISNHLYFYWYRQILGQKVEFLVSFYNNEISEKSEIFDDQFSVERPDGSNFTLKIRSTKLEDSAMYFCASSAGRAANTGELFFGEGSRLTVL.

This rearrangement joins TRBV12-3 or TRBV12-4 to TRBJ2-2; no firm D call. The V end was cut by 7 bases, the J end by 4 bases, with 4 bases between. The CDR3 is 11 amino acids. CDR3 protein: CASTRTGELFF. The CDR3 region has the DNA TGTGCCAGCACCCGCACCGGGGAGCTGTTTTTT.

The rearrangement links TRBV7-3 to TRBJ2-5; D is possibly TRBD2 (6 bases). Trimming pared 5 bases from V and 8 bases from J, leaving 15 bases between. The CDR3 runs 13 residues. Germline V gives CDR1 SGHTA, CDR2 FQGTGA. The CDR3 nucleotides read TGTGCCAGCAGCCCCGGCCGGGAGTATACCCAGTACTTC. The encoded protein is CASSPGREYTQYF.

V and J are TRBV5-1 and TRBJ2-5; 8 nucleotides agree with TRBD2. Germline loops: CDR1 SGHRS, CDR2 YFSETQ. This CDR3 has 15 amino acids. V was pared by 2 bases and J by 5 bases, with 8 bases of the junction left unmatched. Here the CDR3 reads CASSFSGTRGETQYF. CDR3 DNA sequence: TGCGCCAGCAGCTTCTCCGGGACTAGGGGGGAGACCCAGTACTTC. Full variable domain (missing parts from reference TRBV5-1 and TRBJ2-5): KAGVTQTPRYLIKTRGQQVTLSCSPISGHRSVSWYQQTPGQGLQFLFEYFSETQRNKGNFPGRFSGRQFSNSRSEMNVSTLELGDSALYLCASSFSGTRGETQYFGPGTRLLVL.

The chain recombines TRBV24-1 with TRBJ2-7; D possibly corresponds to TRBD1 (5 bases). Germline lookup yields CDR1 KGHDR and CDR2 SFDVKD. Trimming took off 3 bases at V and 2 bases at J, with 25 bases between the two ends. The CDR3 runs 19 residues. The CDR3 here is CATSDPDPRRVDSTYEQYF. The CDR3 DNA sequence: TGTGCCACCAGTGATCCCGATCCCCGCAGGGTGGATAGCACCTACGAGCAGTACTTC.

The chain combines TRBV6-1 with TRBJ2-3, with 12 bases that match TRBD2. The CDR3 runs to 14 residues. Germline values: CDR1 MNHNS, CDR2 SASEGT. Trimming cost V 6 bases and J 3 bases; bases outside gene matches: 1. DNA for the CDR3: TGTGCCAGCAGGGGGACTAGCGGGACAGATACGCAGTATTTT. It specifies CASRGTSGTDTQYF.

The chain joins TRBV9 to TRBJ2-6; D is perhaps TRBD1 (5 bases). Per germline, CDR1 SGDLS and CDR2 YYNGEE. Trimming took off 2 bases at V and 0 bases at J, with 9 bases between the two ends. The CDR3 covers 16 residues. CDR3 DNA sequence: TGTGCCAGCAGCGTCCTTACAGGCTCTGGGGCCAACGTCCTGACTTTC. This translates into CASSVLTGSGANVLTF.

The chain is built from TRBV3-1 and TRBJ2-3; D is uncertain. The CDR3 spans 14 residues. Trimming pared 5 bases from V and 1 base from J, leaving 10 bases between. Germline V gene data show CDR1 as LGHDT and CDR2 as YNNKEL (reference sequence). CDR3 DNA: TGTGCCAGCAGCATGAAGCGAGGCACAGATACGCAGTATTTT. It yields the protein CASSMKRGTDTQYF.

The chain is built from TRBV2 and TRBJ2-5; tentatively, D is TRBD1 (5 bases). V lost 4 bases, J lost 2 bases, and 8 bases lay in between. The CDR3 runs to 13 residues. Germline CDR1 reads SNHLY; CDR2 reads FYNNEI. CDR3 DNA sequence: TGTGCCAGCAGTGTCGACAGACAAGAGACCCAGTACTTC. Protein: CASSVDRQETQYF.

The rearrangement uses TRBV6-5 and TRBJ1-1; no definite D call. V dropped 4 bases and J dropped 1 base, with 7 bases sitting between them. Germline V gene data show CDR1 as MNHEY and CDR2 as SVGAGI. The CDR3 loop spans 13 amino acids. The CDR3 sequence is CASSFLKNTEAFF. In DNA form, the CDR3 reads TGTGCCAGCAGTTTTCTAAAGAACACTGAAGCTTTCTTT.

The chain recombines TRBV19 with TRBJ1-2, with D unclear. The length of the CDR3 is 12 residues. Germline V gives CDR1 LNHDA, CDR2 SQIVND (reference sequence). V dropped 7 bases and J dropped 2 bases, with 8 bases sitting between them. The CDR3 DNA reads TGTGCCAGTATAAGCAAAAACTATGGCTACACCTTC. Protein: CASISKNYGYTF.

J is TRBJ1-2 and V is TRBV7-8; 7 bases are a match to TRBD1. This CDR3 spans 16 amino acids. Germline lookup yields CDR1 SGHVS and CDR2 FQNEAQ. Trimming removed 1 base from V and 3 bases from J; junction bases left unmatched: 8. The CDR3 spells CASSLVPGTEDYGYTF. The CDR3 nucleotides read TGTGCCAGCAGCTTAGTTCCCGGGACAGAAGACTATGGCTACACCTTC.

The chain employs TRBV21-1 and TRBJ2-5; the table gives TRBD1 as D, unverified against the DNA. TRBV21-1 is labeled a pseudogene. The CDR3 runs 15 residues. This chain's CDR3 is CASSKDSPQGETQYF. CDR3 bases: TGTGCCAGCAGCAAAGACAGTCCTCAGGGGGAGACCCAGTACTTC.

This clonotype was seen a single time. The V gene is TRBV29-1, the J gene TRBJ1-2; TRBD1 matches 8 bases. V lost 0 bases, J lost 5 bases, and 14 bases stayed unmatched. CDR3 length: 17 amino acids. Germline CDR1 and CDR2: SQVTM and ANQGSEA. In DNA form, the CDR3 reads TGCAGCGTTGAAGATTGGGGAACAGGGGGGAAGGGTTATGGCTACACCTTC. Its translation: CSVEDWGTGGKGYGYTF. Together with reference TRBV29-1 and TRBJ1-2, the CDR3 gives the full variable domain: SAVISQKPSRDICQRGTSLTIQCQVDSQVTMMFWYRQQPGQSLTLIATANQGSEATYESGFVIDKFPISRPNLTFSTLTVSNMSPEDSSIYLCSVEDWGTGGKGYGYTFGSGTRLTVV.

This clonotype appeared once. The genes are TRBV2 and TRBJ1-1; D remains ambiguous. V lost 8 bases and J lost 8, with 12 bases in between. Germline CDR1 and CDR2: SNHLY and FYNNEI. This CDR3 region has 11 residues. The CDR3 sequence: CASSFGPEAFF. CDR3 DNA: TGTGCCAGCTCGTTCGGCCCGGAAGCTTTCTTT.

V is TRBV3-1 and J is TRBJ1-1, with a weak D call TRBD1 (6 bases). This CDR3 comprises 13 residues. V gave up 4 bases and J gave up 1 base, with 7 bases separating them. Germline-derived CDR1 and CDR2 are LGHDT and YNNKEL (reference sequence). Here the CDR3 DNA reads TGTGCCAGCAGCCGGGGGCCGAACACTGAAGCTTTCTTT. Protein: CASSRGPNTEAFF.

This clonotype was recorded only once. The V gene is TRBV2, the J gene TRBJ2-1; TRBD2 aligns across 10 bases. This CDR3 has 14 amino acids. Per the germline V gene, CDR1 is SNHLY and CDR2 is FYNNEI. Germline trimming cut 6 bases from V and 8 bases from J; bases unmatched to any gene: 7. CDR3 DNA sequence: TGTGCCAGCAGGAGCGGGAGGGCCGTAGATGAGCAGTTCTTC. Its protein is CASRSGRAVDEQFF.

Worth noting for this clonotype: The junction and the germline gene differ at one end; a read error may be behind it. The CDR3 here is CASGQDHKESWRDTEAFF. The CDR3 nucleotides are TGTGCCAGCGGCCAAGATCATAAGGAGAGCTGGAGGGACACTGAAGCTTTCTTT. The chain joins TRBV3-1 to TRBJ1-1; the D is unclear. Germline loops: CDR1 LGHDT, CDR2 YNNKEL (reference sequence). The CDR3 consists of 18 residues.

The chain carries TRBV27 and TRBJ1-2; 9 bases map to TRBD1. This CDR3 is 12 amino acids long. The V gene end was trimmed by 5 bases and the J gene end by 8 bases; junction bases not matched to a gene: 3. The germline CDR1 and CDR2 sequences are MNHEY and SMNVEV (reference sequence). The DNA of the CDR3 is TGTGCCAGCAGTCGGACAGGGGTAGGCTACACCTTC. Translating it yields CASSRTGVGYTF.